The 7 T cell receptor beta chains presented below share a single source sample, sequenced in a study of siplizumab effects on memory and regulatory T cells. Only in-frame clones appear in the TCRdb table, and some are missing; sequencing was by immunoSEQ multiplex PCR. This sample has roughly 92,000 clones, with nearly 95% found just once. Material: non-Treg CD4+ T cells sorted from blood. These TCRs come from a human donor in good health.

The V and J genes are TRBV19 and TRBJ2-7; 9 positions match TRBD2. Trimming took 6 bases from V and 0 from J; bases not matched to a gene: 3. Germline CDR1 and CDR2: LNHDA and SQIVND (reference sequence). The CDR3 totals 14 residues. The CDR3 DNA follows: TGTGCCAGTAGCTCTAGCGGGGCCTCCTACGAGCAGTACTTC. It is translated as CASSSSGASYEQYF.

The chain is built from TRBV27 and TRBJ2-7; 13 nucleotides line up with TRBD2. J was trimmed by 7 bases and V by 6 bases; bases with no gene match: 18. Germline V lookup: CDR1 MNHEY, CDR2 SMNVEV (reference sequence). The CDR3 has 18 amino acids. The DNA for the CDR3 is TGTGCCAGCAGCTTTTACCCGGTACTAGCGGGAGGGCCGGTAGAGCAGTACTTC. It encodes CASSFYPVLAGGPVEQYF.

The chain is built from TRBV7-2 and TRBJ2-7; 14 bases are a match to TRBD2. Germline lookup yields CDR1 SGHTA and CDR2 FQGNSA. The V gene end was trimmed by 5 bases and the J gene end by 7 bases; junction bases not matched to a gene: 7. The CDR3 totals 15 residues. The CDR3 is CASSPTSGRAGEQYF. The CDR3, as DNA: TGTGCCAGCAGCCCGACTAGCGGGAGGGCCGGGGAGCAGTACTTC.

This clone was seen only once. The chain recombines TRBV10-3 with TRBJ1-1, with D unresolved. The CDR3 runs to 12 residues. CDR1 ENHRY and CDR2 SYGVKD come from the germline V gene. Trimming shortened V by 10 bases and J by 4 bases, and 13 bases separated the two germline ends. The CDR3 here is CATRREGTEAFF. The CDR3 DNA reads TGTGCCACCAGGCGAGAGGGCACTGAAGCTTTCTTT.

Concerning this clone itself: The identical CDR3 is also encoded by other nucleotide sequences in the sample. The DNA of the CDR3 is TGTGCCAGCTCACCGGGGGCGAACACTGAAGCTTTCTTT. As protein: CASSPGANTEAFF. This sequence joins TRBV18 and TRBJ1-1; a weak D match, TRBD1 (6 bases). The germline V gene encodes CDR1 KGHSH and CDR2 LQKENI. V was trimmed by 3 bases and J by 1 base, leaving 6 bases between them. The CDR3 is 13 residues long.

This clone has just one count. J is TRBJ2-7 and V is TRBV19; D unresolved. Germline assignment: CDR1 LNHDA and CDR2 SQIVND (reference sequence). Trimming pared 3 bases from V and 0 bases from J, leaving 9 bases between. This CDR3 is built from 14 residues. The CDR3 region has the DNA TGTGCCAGTAGTATGGCACCTCTCTCCTACGAGCAGTACTTC. Encoded protein: CASSMAPLSYEQYF.

The rearrangement joins TRBV15 to TRBJ1-6; a weak D match, TRBD1 (6 bases). The length of the CDR3 is 14 residues. Trimming left V 5 bases short and J 8 bases short, with 13 bases between. Germline V gives CDR1 LNHNV, CDR2 YYDKDF (reference sequence). DNA of the CDR3: TGTGCCACCAGCCAGACAGGCTACGATTCACCCCTCCACTTT. Its translation is CATSQTGYDSPLHF. Complete variable domain (other parts from reference TRBV15 and TRBJ1-6): DAMVIQNPRYQVTQFGKPVTLSCSQTLNHNVMYWYQQKSSQAPKLLFHYYDKDFNNEADTPDNFQSRRPNTSFCFLDIRSPGLGDTAMYLCATSQTGYDSPLHFGNGTRLTVT.